The next 8 T cell receptor beta chains were all read from a single sample in a study of cytomegalovirus exposure and HLA in healthy donors. Primers included in the PCR were 60 Vbeta and 13 Jbeta primers. The data were produced by immunoSEQ multiplex PCR, yet TCRdb's version contains in-frame clones alone and is incomplete. This sample has around 170,000 clones, with about four fifths found just once. Sequencing input: PBMCs. These receptors originate from a woman aged 45-60 years in good health and CMV-seropositive.

The V and J genes are TRBV7-2 and TRBJ2-2; D not resolved. Germline loops: CDR1 SGHTA, CDR2 FQGNSA. CDR3 size: 17 residues. Deletions cut 2 bases from V and 2 bases from J, with 15 bases between. CDR3 sequence reads: CASSLRFSIGNTGELFF. The CDR3 DNA sequence: TGTGCCAGCAGCTTAAGATTTAGCATAGGAAACACCGGGGAGCTGTTTTTT.

V usage is TRBV18 and J usage is TRBJ1-1; 9 nucleotides line up with TRBD1. The CDR3 has 15 amino acids. The germline CDR1 and CDR2 sequences are KGHSH and LQKENI. The trim removed 6 bases at V and 2 bases at J, leaving 7 bases unmatched. The CDR3 is CASSLRTGANTEAFF. The CDR3 bases are TGTGCCAGCTCTCTCCGGACAGGGGCTAACACTGAAGCTTTCTTT.

This clone occurred once. J is TRBJ1-5 and V is TRBV5-1; tentatively, D is TRBD1 (5 bases). The germline CDR1 and CDR2 sequences are SGHRS and YFSETQ. The CDR3 extends over 15 amino acids. The germline V and J ends were trimmed by 4 bases and 5 bases, with 16 bases remaining between them. The CDR3 spells CASSPGGISYQPQHF. The CDR3, as DNA: TGCGCCAGCAGCCCGGGGGGGATAAGTTATCAGCCCCAGCATTTT. The complete variable domain, with remaining parts taken from reference TRBV5-1 and TRBJ1-5, reads KAGVTQTPRYLIKTRGQQVTLSCSPISGHRSVSWYQQTPGQGLQFLFEYFSETQRNKGNFPGRFSGRQFSNSRSEMNVSTLELGDSALYLCASSPGGISYQPQHFGDGTRLSIL.

The J gene is TRBJ2-5, the V gene TRBV15; TRBD2 is a possible D gene (5 bases). TRBJ2-7 explains the end of the DNA better; the J call may be wrong. This CDR3 spans 15 amino acids. Germline V lookup: CDR1 LNHNV, CDR2 YYDKDF (reference sequence). The CDR3 DNA reads as TGTGCCACCAGCAGAGATCGGAGCGGAACCTACGAGCAGTACTTC. Its protein product is CATSRDRSGTYEQYF.

This chain connects TRBV7-9 to TRBJ2-1, with a weak D call TRBD2 (5 bases). Germline values: CDR1 SEHNR, CDR2 FQNEAQ (reference sequence). The CDR3 contains 11 residues. Trimming took off 1 base at V and 15 bases at J, with 10 bases between the two ends. CDR3 coding DNA: TGTGCCAGCAGCTTAGGCCTAGCTTGGTTCTTC. It codes for CASSLGLAWFF.

Regarding this clone: At one boundary the junction diverges from the germline segment, which might be a read error. This rearrangement joins TRBV29-1 to TRBJ2-1; D not resolved. Germline CDR1 SQVTM, CDR2 ANQGSEA. CDR3 length equals 8 residues. The CDR3 DNA follows: TGCAGCGTTGACAAGGAGCTCTTC. This codes for CSVDKELF.

This chain uses TRBV7-6 with TRBJ2-2, with D possibly matching TRBD2 (7 bases). The CDR3 sequence is 14 residues long. Germline CDR1 SGHVS, CDR2 FNYEAQ. V lost 6 bases and J lost 4, with 12 bases in between. Here the CDR3 DNA reads TGTGCCAGCAGAGGGGGGGCGGGCACCGGGGAGCTGTTTTTT. Residues: CASRGGAGTGELFF.

The rearrangement uses TRBV23-1 and TRBJ2-1; 9 nucleotides agree with TRBD1. TRBV23-1 has ORF status, its function being uncertain. V dropped 6 bases and J dropped 2; count of bases not matched to a gene: 20. This CDR3 is 20 amino acids long. CDR3 nucleotides: TGCGCCAGCAGCCGATTACAGGGGGCGACCCCCTCCTTACCCTACAATGAGCAGTTCTTC. Translated, it gives CASSRLQGATPSLPYNEQFF.